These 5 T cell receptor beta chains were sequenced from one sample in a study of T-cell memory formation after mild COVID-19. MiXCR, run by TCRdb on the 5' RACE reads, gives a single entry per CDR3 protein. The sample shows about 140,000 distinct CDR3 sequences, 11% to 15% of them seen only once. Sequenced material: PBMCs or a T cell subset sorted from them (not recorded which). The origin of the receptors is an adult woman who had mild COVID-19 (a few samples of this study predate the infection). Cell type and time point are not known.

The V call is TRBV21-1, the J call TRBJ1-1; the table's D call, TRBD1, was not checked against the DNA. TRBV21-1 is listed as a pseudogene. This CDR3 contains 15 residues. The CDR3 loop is CASSPPGYVNTEAFF. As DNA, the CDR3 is TGTGCCAGCAGCCCTCCCGGGTATGTCAACACTGAAGCTTTCTTT.

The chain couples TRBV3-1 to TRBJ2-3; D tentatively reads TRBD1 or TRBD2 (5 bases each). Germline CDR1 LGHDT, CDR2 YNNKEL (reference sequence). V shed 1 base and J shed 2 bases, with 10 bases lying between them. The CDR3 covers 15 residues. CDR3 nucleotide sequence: TGTGCCAGCAGCCAAGCTCCCGGGACCACAGATACGCAGTATTTT. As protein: CASSQAPGTTDTQYF.

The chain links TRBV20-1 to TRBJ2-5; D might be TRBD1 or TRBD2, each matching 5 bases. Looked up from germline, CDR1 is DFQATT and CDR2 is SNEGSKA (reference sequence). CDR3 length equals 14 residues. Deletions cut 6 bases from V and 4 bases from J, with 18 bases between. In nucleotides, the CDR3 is TGCAGTGCACCTTATAGGTCGAGGGGAGAGACCCAGTACTTC. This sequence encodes CSAPYRSRGETQYF.

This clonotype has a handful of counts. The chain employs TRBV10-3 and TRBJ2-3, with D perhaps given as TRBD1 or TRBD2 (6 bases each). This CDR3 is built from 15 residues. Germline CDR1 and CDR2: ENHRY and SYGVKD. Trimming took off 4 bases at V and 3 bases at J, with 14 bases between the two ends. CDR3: CAISGDGGGTDTQYF. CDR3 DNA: TGTGCCATCAGTGGAGATGGAGGGGGTACAGATACGCAGTATTTT.

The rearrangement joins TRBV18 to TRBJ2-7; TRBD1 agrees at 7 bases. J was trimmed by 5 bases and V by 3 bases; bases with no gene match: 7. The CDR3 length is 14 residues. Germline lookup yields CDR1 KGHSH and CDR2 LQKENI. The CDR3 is CASSPGQPFHEQYF. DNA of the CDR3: TGTGCCAGCTCACCGGGACAGCCATTCCACGAGCAGTACTTC.